This T cell receptor (beta chain) was profiled in a study of T cell repertoires in cytomegalovirus infection. Study details: Public signatures in TCR beta pointed to CMV infection and matching HLA type.

The ends were cut back, 10 bases at V and 2 bases at J, with 7 bases in the middle. There are 11 residues in the CDR3. Per the germline V gene, CDR1 is SGHTA and CDR2 is FQGTGA. TCRdb recomputed calls from the reads with MiXCR, one row per CDR3 protein. The data show 150,000 to 200,000 distinct CDR3 sequences, 25% to 30% seen once. This clonotype was seen only once. Its antigen remains unknown. Study-wide findings and caveats: It was HLA-C-restricted CMV-specific TCR beta clonotypes that dominated the response ex vivo. Individuals carrying CMV plus the relevant HLA were identified by cumulative frequency of public TCR beta families.

The chain is built from TRBV7-3 and TRBJ2-3; unclear D gene. The material sequenced was PBMCs. The clonotype originates from a human donor in good health (CMV status not recorded). Some clones in this sample may be carry-over from other donors' samples. CDR3 sequence reads: CAISDTDTQYF. The CDR3 DNA is TGTGCCATATCTGACACAGATACGCAGTATTTT. The full variable domain, its missing parts supplied by reference TRBV7-3 and TRBJ2-3, is GAGVSQTPSNKVTEKGKYVELRCDPISGHTALYWYRQSLGQGPEFLIYFQGTGAADDSGLPNDRFFAVRPEGSVSTLKIQRTERGDSAVYLCAISDTDTQYFGPGTRLTVL.